These 25 T cell receptor beta chains share one sample of origin, sequenced in a study of Ad26.COV2.S vaccination and SARS-CoV-2 variants. The treatment is: 15 to 20 received Ad26.COV2.S at low or high dose, single or two shots; roughly five received placebo; per-sample allocation not given. On day 63 after the first injection, vaccine and placebo recipients gave samples. The data were produced by immunoSEQ multiplex PCR, yet TCRdb's version contains in-frame clones alone and is incomplete. Of roughly 680,000 clones in the sample, roughly 90% were seen once. Here the sequenced sample was peripheral blood, taken in a trial of Ad26.COV2.S vaccine versus placebo. These receptors were obtained from a person between 18 and 65 years old who received the Ad26.COV2.S COVID-19 vaccine or a placebo.

This sequence joins TRBV30 and TRBJ2-7; D is perhaps TRBD2 (5 bases). CDR1 and CDR2 from the germline V gene are GTSNPN and SVGIG (reference sequence). Trimming pared 2 bases from V and 7 bases from J, leaving 15 bases between. The CDR3 runs 13 residues. CDR3 sequence: CAWSLQFTGEQYF. The CDR3 coding sequence is TGTGCCTGGAGTCTACAGTTTACGGGGGAGCAGTACTTC.

This clone was recorded once. The V and J genes are TRBV7-2 and TRBJ1-2; D gene ambiguous. CDR1 is SGHTA, CDR2 FQGNSA, per germline. V shed 0 bases and J shed 4 bases, with 9 bases lying between them. The CDR3 extends over 14 amino acids. DNA of the CDR3: TGTGCCAGCAGCTTAGCAACACACAGCTATGGCTACACCTTC. Translating gives CASSLATHSYGYTF.

This chain uses TRBV5-4 with TRBJ2-5; 14 positions match TRBD2. V was clipped by 3 bases and J by 6 bases; unmatched bases: 7. Germline CDR1 reads SGHNT; CDR2 reads YYREEE (reference sequence). The CDR3 has 16 amino acids. The CDR3 region has the DNA TGTGCCAGCAGCTGGGGACTAGCGGGAGATGGAAAGACCCAGTACTTC. This sequence encodes CASSWGLAGDGKTQYF.

The chain employs TRBV5-6 and TRBJ2-7; 9 bases line up with TRBD2. Germline CDR1 is SGHDT and CDR2 is YYEEEE. The CDR3 loop spans 16 amino acids. The V and J ends lost 3 bases and 2 bases, in that order; junction bases with no gene match: 9. CDR3 DNA: TGTGCCAGCAGCTGGCCCCAGACTAGCGGAGCCTACGAGCAGTACTTC. Encoded protein: CASSWPQTSGAYEQYF.

The chain joins TRBV19 to TRBJ2-6; tentative D call: TRBD1 (6 bases). CDR3 length equals 15 residues. Trimming cost V 7 bases and J 0 bases, with 10 bases left between them. Germline V gene sequence: CDR1 LNHDA, CDR2 SQIVND (reference sequence). DNA of the CDR3: TGTGCCAGTACCGTACAGGGCTCTGGGGCCAACGTCCTGACTTTC. Translated: CASTVQGSGANVLTF.

This chain joins TRBV10-3 and TRBJ2-1; perhaps TRBD2 as D (6 bases). CDR1 and CDR2 from the germline V gene are ENHRY and SYGVKD. V lost 5 bases to trimming and J lost 9 bases, with 8 bases between them. The CDR3 is made up of 11 amino acids. The CDR3 nucleotides read TGTGCCATCAGTACTAGCCTTGAGCAGTTCTTC. It encodes CAISTSLEQFF.

To note about this clone: The junction and the germline gene differ at one end; a read error may be behind it. Within the sample, other DNA sequences also encode this same CDR3. The V call is TRBV18, the J call TRBJ2-1, with 15 bases fitting TRBD2. Germline CDR1 and CDR2: KGHSH and LQKENI. The CDR3 extends over 16 amino acids. The CDR3 bases are TGTGCCAGCTCCCCACCGGGACTAGCGGGAGGCAATGAGCAGTTCTTC. It translates to CASSPPGLAGGNEQFF.

The chain employs TRBV19 and TRBJ1-5; a possible D gene is TRBD1 (6 bases). V was cut by 7 bases and J by 3 bases, with 10 bases left in between. Germline V gene lookup returns CDR1 LNHDA and CDR2 SQIVND (reference sequence). The CDR3 contains 13 residues. The CDR3 is CASTDRINQPQHF. The CDR3 DNA reads as TGTGCCAGTACAGACAGGATCAATCAGCCCCAGCATTTT.

This clone has just one count. This chain links TRBV7-9 with TRBJ2-7, with TRBD2 matching over 8 bases. The germline V gene has CDR1 SEHNR and CDR2 FQNEAQ (reference sequence). The CDR3 is 16 residues long. Trimming took 5 bases from V and 3 from J; bases not matched to a gene: 12. The CDR3 nucleotides are TGTGCCAGCAGCCCCCGAGGGGAGCGGGGGAGCTACGAGCAGTACTTC. Translation gives CASSPRGERGSYEQYF.

The chain recombines TRBV7-9 with TRBJ2-1; 8 bases fit TRBD2. Germline CDR1 and CDR2: SEHNR and FQNEAQ (reference sequence). Trimming at V came to 7 bases and at J to 0 bases, leaving 5 bases not matched to a gene. The length of the CDR3 is 15 residues. The CDR3, as DNA: TGTGCCAGCACCGATGCGGGGGGCTCCTACAATGAGCAGTTCTTC. Its translation is CASTDAGGSYNEQFF.

This clone was seen just once. The V call is TRBV7-2, the J call TRBJ2-7; 7 nucleotides line up with TRBD2. The CDR3 contains 14 residues. Germline CDR1 reads SGHTA; CDR2 reads FQGNSA. V trimming: 1 base; J trimming: 3 bases; junction bases outside the gene matches: 3. CDR3 sequence reads: CASSLEAGSYEQYF. The DNA for the CDR3 is TGTGCCAGCAGCTTAGAAGCGGGGAGCTACGAGCAGTACTTC.

The rearrangement uses TRBV9 and TRBJ1-5; TRBD1 matches 7 bases. Germline V lookup: CDR1 SGDLS, CDR2 YYNGEE. The CDR3 covers 14 residues. After removal of 3 bases from V and 4 bases from J, the junction contained 4 bases not matched to a gene. CDR3: CASSAGTDNQPQHF. In nucleotides, the CDR3 is TGTGCCAGCAGCGCCGGGACAGATAATCAGCCCCAGCATTTT.

The V and J genes are TRBV11-2 and TRBJ1-1; no definite D call. Germline CDR1 is SGHAT and CDR2 is FQNNGV. The CDR3 length is 13 residues. Between the trimmed V and J ends, which lost 0 bases and 2 bases, there was a span of 4 bases. This CDR3 reads CASSLDTNTEAFF. The CDR3 bases are TGTGCCAGCAGCTTAGACACAAACACTGAAGCTTTCTTT.

The chain carries TRBV6-5 and TRBJ2-3; D remains ambiguous. CDR3 length: 13 residues. Germline V gives CDR1 MNHEY, CDR2 SVGAGI. The ends were cut back, 8 bases at V and 1 base at J, with 10 bases in the middle. The CDR3 nucleotides read TGTGCCAGCCGGACCCCGGGCACAGATACGCAGTATTTT. Its protein product is CASRTPGTDTQYF.

Notes on this clone: This sample also contains other DNA sequences that code for the same CDR3. The chain joins TRBV6-5 to TRBJ2-7, with 10 bases matching TRBD2. Trimming took 0 bases from V and 3 from J; bases not matched to a gene: 2. The CDR3 is 15 amino acids. The germline V gene encodes CDR1 MNHEY and CDR2 SVGAGI. DNA of the CDR3: TGTGCCAGCAGTTACTCGTCTAGCGGGGGCTACGAGCAGTACTTC. This translates into CASSYSSSGGYEQYF.

The chain recombines TRBV3-1 (or the pseudogene TRBV3-2) with TRBJ1-1, with D perhaps TRBD1 (5 bases). Germline V lookup: CDR1 LGHDT, CDR2 YNNKEL (reference sequence). Trimming took off 2 bases at V and 0 bases at J, with 10 bases between the two ends. The CDR3 has 15 residues. The CDR3 DNA reads TGTGCCAGCAGCCAAAGCGGGACGGTGAACACTGAAGCTTTCTTT. Encoded protein: CASSQSGTVNTEAFF.

This clone was found a few times. This chain joins TRBV6-5 and TRBJ2-7; D gene unclear. The CDR3 is 13 amino acids. Trimming removed 0 bases from V and 4 bases from J, with 7 bases in between. In germline, CDR1 is MNHEY, CDR2 SVGAGI. CDR3 amino acids: CASSYSSMYEQYF. The CDR3 DNA reads as TGTGCCAGCAGTTACTCGAGCATGTACGAGCAGTACTTC.

V usage is TRBV30 and J usage is TRBJ1-1; possible D gene TRBD1, 6 bases. Between the trimmed V and J ends, which lost 4 bases and 5 bases, there was a span of 14 bases. CDR3 length: 13 amino acids. Germline assignment: CDR1 GTSNPN and CDR2 SVGIG (reference sequence). CDR3 loop: CAWTLGGGTEAFF. The CDR3 region has the DNA TGTGCCTGGACCCTAGGGGGGGGGACTGAAGCTTTCTTT.

Concerning this clone itself: In the same sample, other DNA sequences code for this CDR3. The gene calls are TRBV27 and TRBJ2-7; either TRBD1 or TRBD2 may supply D (7 bases each). The CDR3 runs to 14 residues. Germline V gives CDR1 MNHEY, CDR2 SMNVEV (reference sequence). V lost 3 bases and J 0 bases, leaving 9 bases between the germline ends. This CDR3 reads CASSFRGGSYEQYF. In DNA, the CDR3 is TGTGCCAGCAGTTTCAGGGGGGGCTCCTACGAGCAGTACTTC.

This rearrangement joins TRBV6-5 to TRBJ2-7; D might be TRBD2 (5 bases). The CDR3 totals 13 residues. Germline CDR1 is MNHEY and CDR2 is SVGAGI. V lost 0 bases to trimming and J lost 6 bases, with 9 bases between them. This chain's CDR3 is CASSYSNRGEQYF. DNA for the CDR3: TGTGCCAGCAGTTACTCTAACCGGGGCGAGCAGTACTTC.

This chain uses TRBV6-5 with TRBJ2-7; a possible D gene is TRBD2 (5 bases). Germline assignment: CDR1 MNHEY and CDR2 SVGAGI. This CDR3 has 11 amino acids. With 5 bases removed from V and 7 bases from J, the gap between germline ends came to 9 bases. CDR3 region: CASSPPGEQYF. The DNA for the CDR3 is TGTGCCAGCAGTCCTCCGGGGGAGCAGTACTTC.

V usage is TRBV13 and J usage is TRBJ1-1; a possible D gene is TRBD1 (6 bases). Germline V gene lookup returns CDR1 PRHDT and CDR2 FYEKMQ (reference sequence). The CDR3 is 14 residues long. V shed 5 bases and J shed 1 base, with 11 bases lying between them. In DNA form, the CDR3 reads TGTGCCAGCAGCGGGATGACAGGGAACACTGAAGCTTTCTTT. Translating gives CASSGMTGNTEAFF.

The CDR3 loop is CATSRPGQGLYGYTF. As DNA, the CDR3 is TGTGCCACCAGCAGACCGGGACAGGGACTTTATGGCTACACCTTC. The chain links TRBV15 to TRBJ1-2; 9 bases match TRBD1. The germline V gene has CDR1 LNHNV and CDR2 YYDKDF (reference sequence). J lost 5 bases, V lost 2 bases, and 6 bases had no gene match. The CDR3 extends over 15 amino acids.

The V call is TRBV27, the J call TRBJ2-5, with TRBD1 identical over 7 bases. V lost 3 bases and J lost 5; bases outside the gene matches: 6. The CDR3 runs 14 residues. The germline CDR1 and CDR2 sequences are MNHEY and SMNVEV (reference sequence). The CDR3 DNA is TGTGCCAGCAGTTTCCGACAGGGTGGGGAGACCCAGTACTTC. Translation: CASSFRQGGETQYF.

The chain links TRBV10-3 to TRBJ2-3; D unclear. Trimming stripped 9 bases from V and 2 bases from J, with 18 bases between. Looked up from germline, CDR1 is ENHRY and CDR2 is SYGVKD. CDR3 size: 15 residues. Written as DNA, the CDR3 is TGTGCCATTTCTCTCCGGAACTCGGCCACAGATACGCAGTATTTT. Translation gives CAISLRNSATDTQYF.